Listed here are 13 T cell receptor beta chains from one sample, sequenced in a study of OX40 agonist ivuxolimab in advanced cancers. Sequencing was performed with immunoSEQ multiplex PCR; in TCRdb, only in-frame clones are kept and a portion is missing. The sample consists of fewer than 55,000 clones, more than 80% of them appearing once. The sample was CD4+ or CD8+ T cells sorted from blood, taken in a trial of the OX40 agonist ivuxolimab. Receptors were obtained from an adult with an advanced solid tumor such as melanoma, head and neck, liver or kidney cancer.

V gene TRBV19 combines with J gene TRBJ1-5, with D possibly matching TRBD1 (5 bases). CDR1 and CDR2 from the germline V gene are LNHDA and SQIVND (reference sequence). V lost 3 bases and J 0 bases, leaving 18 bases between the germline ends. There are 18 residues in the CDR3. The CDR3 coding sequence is TGTGCCAGTAGTATGCGGGACCTTTCACCTTATAGCAATCAGCCCCAGCATTTT. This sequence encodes CASSMRDLSPYSNQPQHF. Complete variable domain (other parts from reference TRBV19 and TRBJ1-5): DGGITQSPKYLFRKEGQNVTLSCEQNLNHDAMYWYRQDPGQGLRLIYYSQIVNDFQKGDIAEGYSVSREKKESFPLTVTSAQKNPTAFYLCASSMRDLSPYSNQPQHFGDGTRLSIL.

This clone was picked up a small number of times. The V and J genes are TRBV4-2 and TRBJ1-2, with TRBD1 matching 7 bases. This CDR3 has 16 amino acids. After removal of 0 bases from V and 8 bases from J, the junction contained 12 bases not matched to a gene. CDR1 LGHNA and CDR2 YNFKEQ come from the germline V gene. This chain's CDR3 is CASSQDLGTVLLGYTF. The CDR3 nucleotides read TGTGCCAGCAGCCAAGATCTCGGGACAGTTCTTCTGGGCTACACCTTC.

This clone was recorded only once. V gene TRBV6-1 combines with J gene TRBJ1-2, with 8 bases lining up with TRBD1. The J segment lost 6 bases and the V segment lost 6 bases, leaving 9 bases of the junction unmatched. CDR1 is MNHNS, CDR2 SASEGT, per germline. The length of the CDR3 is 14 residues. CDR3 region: CASRSAGQGHGYTF. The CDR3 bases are TGTGCCAGCAGATCCGCTGGACAGGGCCATGGCTACACCTTC.

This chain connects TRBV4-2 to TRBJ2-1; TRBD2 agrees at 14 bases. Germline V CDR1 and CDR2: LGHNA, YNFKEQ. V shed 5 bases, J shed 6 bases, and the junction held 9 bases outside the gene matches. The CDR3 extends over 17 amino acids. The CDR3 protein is CASSKNFGTSGSNEQFF. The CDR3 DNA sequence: TGTGCCAGCAGCAAAAATTTCGGGACTAGCGGGAGCAATGAGCAGTTCTTC.

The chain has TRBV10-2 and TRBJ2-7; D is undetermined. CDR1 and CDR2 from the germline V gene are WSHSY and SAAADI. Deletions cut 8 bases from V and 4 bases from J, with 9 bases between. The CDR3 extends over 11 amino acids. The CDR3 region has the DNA TGCGCCAGCGGCCAACTATACGAGCAGTACTTC. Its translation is CASGQLYEQYF.

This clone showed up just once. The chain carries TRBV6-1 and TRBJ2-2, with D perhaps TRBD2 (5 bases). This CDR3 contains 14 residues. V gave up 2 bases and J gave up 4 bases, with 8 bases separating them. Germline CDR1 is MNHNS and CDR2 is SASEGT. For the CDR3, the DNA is TGTGCCAGCAGTGAACTAGCAGGCACCGGGGAGCTGTTTTTT. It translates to CASSELAGTGELFF.

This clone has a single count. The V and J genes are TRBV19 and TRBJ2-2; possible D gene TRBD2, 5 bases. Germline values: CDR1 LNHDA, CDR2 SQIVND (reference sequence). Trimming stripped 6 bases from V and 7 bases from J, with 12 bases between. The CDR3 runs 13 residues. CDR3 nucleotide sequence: TGTGCCAGTAGCCCCCATGGGAGCGGGGAGCTGTTTTTT. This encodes CASSPHGSGELFF.

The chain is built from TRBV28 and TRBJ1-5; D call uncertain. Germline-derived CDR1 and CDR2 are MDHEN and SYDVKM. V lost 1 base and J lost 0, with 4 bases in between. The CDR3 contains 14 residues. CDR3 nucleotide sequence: TGTGCCAGCAGTTTATCTCTTAGCAATCAGCCCCAGCATTTT. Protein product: CASSLSLSNQPQHF.

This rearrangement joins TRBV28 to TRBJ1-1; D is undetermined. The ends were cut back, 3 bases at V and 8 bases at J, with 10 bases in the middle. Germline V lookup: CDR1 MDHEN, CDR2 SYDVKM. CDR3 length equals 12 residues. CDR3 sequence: CASSLRRVEAFF. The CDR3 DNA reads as TGTGCCAGCAGTTTGAGGAGGGTGGAAGCTTTCTTT.

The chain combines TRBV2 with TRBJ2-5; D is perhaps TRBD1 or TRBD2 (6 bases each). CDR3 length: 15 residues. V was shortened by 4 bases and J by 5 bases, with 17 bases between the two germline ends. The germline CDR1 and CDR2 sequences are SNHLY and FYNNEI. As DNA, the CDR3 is TGTGCCAGCAGTGGTTCCCGGGGGCAAGGGGAGACCCAGTACTTC. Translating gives CASSGSRGQGETQYF.

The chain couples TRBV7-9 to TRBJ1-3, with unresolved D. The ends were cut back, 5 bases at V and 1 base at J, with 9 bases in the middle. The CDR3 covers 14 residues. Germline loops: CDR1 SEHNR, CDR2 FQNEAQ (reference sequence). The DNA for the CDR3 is TGTGCCAGCAGCCTCGACTTGTCTGGAAACACCATATATTTT. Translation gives CASSLDLSGNTIYF.

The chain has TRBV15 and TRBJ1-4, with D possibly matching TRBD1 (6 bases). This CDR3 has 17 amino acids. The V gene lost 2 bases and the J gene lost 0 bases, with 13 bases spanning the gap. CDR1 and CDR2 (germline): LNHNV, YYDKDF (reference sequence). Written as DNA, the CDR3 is TGTGCCACCAGCAGATCTGGACGGACAGCAACTAATGAAAAACTGTTTTTT. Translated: CATSRSGRTATNEKLFF.

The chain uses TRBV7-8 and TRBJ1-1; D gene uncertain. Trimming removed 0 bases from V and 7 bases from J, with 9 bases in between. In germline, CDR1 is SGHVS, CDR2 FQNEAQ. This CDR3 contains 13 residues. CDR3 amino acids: CASSLAFDGEAFF. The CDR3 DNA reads TGTGCCAGCAGCTTAGCGTTTGACGGTGAAGCTTTCTTT.